Following are 8 T cell receptor beta chains from one sample sequenced in a study of Tregs in tolerant kidney transplant recipients. Libraries were prepared by immunoSEQ multiplex PCR; TCRdb keeps only in-frame clonotypes and omits some of them. The sample records some 100,000 clones, 92% being singletons. The sequencing input was CD4+ T cells from blood. These receptors came from a human donor in good health.

J is TRBJ1-3 and V is TRBV7-6; 8 bases are shared with TRBD1. The CDR3 totals 16 residues. J gave up 1 base and V 5 bases, and 7 bases lay outside the gene matches. The germline V gene has CDR1 SGHVS and CDR2 FNYEAQ. The CDR3 nucleotides are TGTGCCAGCAGCCGGCGGACAGGGATATCTGGAAACACCATATATTTT. This translates into CASSRRTGISGNTIYF.

J is TRBJ2-5 and V is TRBV11-2, with TRBD1 identical over 8 bases. Germline V CDR1 and CDR2: SGHAT, FQNNGV. The CDR3 extends over 15 amino acids. V lost 1 base to trimming and J lost 6 bases; unmatched junction nucleotides: 7. The CDR3 nucleotides are TGTGCCAGCAGCTTAGTGGCAGGGGGCGGGAAGACCCAGTACTTC. Translated, it gives CASSLVAGGGKTQYF.

J is TRBJ2-2 and V is TRBV7-6; 8 positions match TRBD2. Germline assignment: CDR1 SGHVS and CDR2 FNYEAQ. This CDR3 is 18 amino acids long. The V gene end was trimmed by 2 bases and the J gene end by 5 bases; junction bases not matched to a gene: 13. In nucleotides, the CDR3 is TGTGCCAGCAGCTTACCTTCGGGAGGGGGGGCCCGGACCGGGGAGCTGTTTTTT. Its translation: CASSLPSGGGARTGELFF.

The chain recombines TRBV11-1 with TRBJ2-3, with D perhaps TRBD1 or TRBD2 (5 bases each). Deletions cut 4 bases from V and 0 bases from J, with 14 bases between. The length of the CDR3 is 16 residues. In germline, CDR1 is SGHAT, CDR2 FQDESV (reference sequence). CDR3 nucleotides: TGTGCCAGCAGCTCCCGGGGCCCGGTTAGCACAGATACGCAGTATTTT. This gives the protein CASSSRGPVSTDTQYF.

The chain is built from TRBV7-7 and TRBJ2-1, with 9 bases matching TRBD1. CDR3 length equals 17 residues. V lost 5 bases, J lost 0 bases, and 8 bases stayed unmatched. Germline V gene lookup returns CDR1 SSHAT and CDR2 FNYEAQ (reference sequence). Written as DNA, the CDR3 is TGTGCCAGCAGCCCAGGGACAGGGAGGGGCTCCTACAATGAGCAGTTCTTC. Its translation is CASSPGTGRGSYNEQFF. Filled out from reference TRBV7-7 and TRBJ2-1, the complete variable domain reads GAGVSQSPRYKVTKRGQDVTLRCDPISSHATLYWYQQALGQGPEFLTYFNYEAQPDKSGLPSDRFSAERPEGSISTLTIQRTEQRDSAMYRCASSPGTGRGSYNEQFFGPGTRLTVL.

J is TRBJ1-2 and V is TRBV5-6; D not resolved. V was cut by 2 bases and J by 8 bases, with 7 bases left in between. CDR1 and CDR2 from the germline V gene are SGHDT and YYEEEE. This CDR3 spans 11 amino acids. The CDR3 spells CASSFFGGYTF. The CDR3 DNA is TGTGCCAGCAGCTTCTTCGGGGGCTACACCTTC.

The chain combines TRBV7-9 with TRBJ2-1; 9 bases fit TRBD1. This CDR3 comprises 15 residues. The germline V gene has CDR1 SEHNR and CDR2 FQNEAQ (reference sequence). With 1 base clipped from V and 2 bases from J, the junction kept 0 bases outside the gene matches. The CDR3 loop is CASSLGQGAYNEQFF. The CDR3 DNA follows: TGTGCCAGCAGCTTAGGACAGGGGGCCTACAATGAGCAGTTCTTC.

This clone was seen only once. This rearrangement joins TRBV18 to TRBJ2-7, with D possibly matching TRBD1 (6 bases). This CDR3 has 14 amino acids. Between the trimmed V and J ends, which lost 4 bases and 5 bases, there was a span of 15 bases. CDR1 KGHSH and CDR2 LQKENI come from the germline V gene. The DNA of the CDR3 is TGTGCCAGCTCACTACAGGGAATAGGGGACGAGCAGTACTTC. Amino acid sequence: CASSLQGIGDEQYF.